This T cell receptor (beta chain) derives from a study of CD8 T cells in ankylosing spondylitis. Germline CDR1 SQVTM, CDR2 ANQGSEA. Trimming took off 1 base at V and 6 bases at J, with 13 bases between the two ends. The CDR3 runs to 14 residues. TCRdb ran MiXCR on the 5' RACE reads and lists one entry per CDR3 protein. The table has under 250,000 distinct CDR3 sequences, roughly 32% seen once. Source material: blood, either unsorted or a sorted T cell fraction (not recorded which). The rearrangement uses TRBV29-1 and TRBJ1-3; D unclear. The TCR comes from a male donor with ankylosing spondylitis or in good health (not recorded which). CDR3 region: CSVEGVEKENTIYF. Written as DNA, the CDR3 is TGCAGCGTTGAAGGGGTTGAAAAGGAAAACACCATATATTTT.